The 29 T cell receptor beta chains below come from one sample, sequenced in a study of T cell repertoires in cytomegalovirus infection. Each CDR3 protein is one row after TCRdb ran MiXCR on the reads. The sample has around 6,000 distinct CDR3 sequences; 45% to 55% are singletons. These receptors have no known antigen. The sequenced sample consisted of PBMCs, sequenced either directly or after in vitro stimulation (not recorded which). The receptors originated from a human donor in good health (CMV status not recorded). Some clones in this sample may be carry-over from other donors' samples.

This chain links TRBV20-1 with TRBJ1-2; possibly TRBD1 for D (5 bases). The CDR3 loop spans 14 amino acids. Trimming took 6 bases from V and 4 from J, leaving 18 bases between them. The germline V gene has CDR1 DFQATT and CDR2 SNEGSKA (reference sequence). The CDR3 sequence is CSAPRDTALYGYTF. CDR3 nucleotides: TGCAGTGCCCCCAGGGATACCGCCCTCTATGGCTACACCTTC.

The chain employs TRBV11-2 and TRBJ2-2; D unclear. This CDR3 region has 14 residues. Trimming pared 2 bases from V and 5 bases from J, leaving 9 bases between. Germline V gene data show CDR1 as SGHAT and CDR2 as FQNNGV. The chain's CDR3 is CASSLLVGTGELFF. The CDR3 nucleotides read TGTGCCAGCAGCTTACTCGTTGGAACCGGGGAGCTGTTTTTT.

V gene TRBV20-1 combines with J gene TRBJ2-5; D gene uncertain. The CDR3 is made up of 13 amino acids. CDR1 DFQATT and CDR2 SNEGSKA come from the germline V gene (reference sequence). V gave up 0 bases and J gave up 4 bases, with 9 bases separating them. The CDR3 region is CSAREGRLETQYF. The CDR3 DNA follows: TGCAGTGCTAGAGAGGGCAGATTAGAGACCCAGTACTTC.

This clonotype was detected a few times. The chain combines TRBV7-6 with TRBJ2-1; 8 nucleotides align to TRBD2. V was clipped by 4 bases and J by 2 bases; unmatched bases: 7. Germline V gene data show CDR1 as SGHVS and CDR2 as FNYEAQ. This CDR3 is 16 amino acids long. The CDR3 loop reads CASSSLDGGAYNEQFF. The DNA for the CDR3 is TGTGCCAGCAGCTCCCTCGACGGGGGGGCCTACAATGAGCAGTTCTTC.

This sequence joins TRBV12-3 or TRBV12-4 and TRBJ1-1, with 7 bases that match TRBD1. Trimming took 4 bases from V and 1 from J; bases not matched to a gene: 3. There are 14 residues in the CDR3. CDR3 loop: CASSWGQQNTEAFF. DNA of the CDR3: TGTGCCAGCAGTTGGGGACAGCAGAACACTGAAGCTTTCTTT.

In regard to this clonotype: This likely comes from a read error, as the CDR3 has no conserved phenylalanine or tryptophan at its end. The CDR3 DNA reads TGTGCCAGCATCTGGGACACCCCTGGCGCCGAACAGTACTGC. It yields the protein CASIWDTPGAEQYC. The J gene is TRBJ2-7, the V gene TRBV7-8; TRBD1 might be the D (6 bases). Germline V gene data show CDR1 as SGHVS and CDR2 as FQNEAQ. With 7 bases removed from V and 10 bases from J, the gap between germline ends came to 23 bases. The length of the CDR3 is 14 residues.

This clonotype turned up a few times. The germline gene is not matched at one end of the junction; a read error may be the cause. This chain connects TRBV7-8 to TRBJ2-7; D gene unclear. The germline V gene has CDR1 SGHVS and CDR2 FQNEAQ. The CDR3 has 14 residues. In DNA, the CDR3 is TGTGCCAGCAGCTTTGACACCCCTGGCGACGAGCCGTACTTC. Translated, it gives CASSFDTPGDEPYF.

This clonotype was seen only a few times. This chain connects TRBV6-5 to TRBJ1-5, with 7 bases that match TRBD1. V was clipped by 6 bases and J by 16 bases; unmatched bases: 18. The CDR3 consists of 14 residues. The germline V gene encodes CDR1 MNHEY and CDR2 SVGAGI. This chain's CDR3 is CASSMGQKNQPTHF. CDR3 nucleotides: TGTGCCAGCAGCATGGGACAGAAGAATCAGCCCACTCATTTT.

About this clonotype itself: At one end the junction does not follow the germline gene, possibly because of a read error. V is TRBV7-2 and J is TRBJ2-7, with D possibly being TRBD1 (6 bases). The CDR3 totals 14 residues. The germline V gene encodes CDR1 SGHTA and CDR2 FQGNSA. CDR3 coding DNA: TGTGCCATCAGCTGGGACACCCCTGGCGACTATAAGTACTTC. Translated, it gives CAISWDTPGDYKYF.

J is TRBJ2-6 and V is TRBV12-3 or TRBV12-4; a weak D match, TRBD2 (6 bases). Trimming cost V 3 bases and J 0 bases, with 27 bases left between them. The CDR3 is 22 amino acids. The chain's CDR3 is CASSLSLRGMAFRSSGANVLTF. As DNA, the CDR3 is TGTGCCAGCAGTTTGTCGCTACGGGGGATGGCTTTCCGGAGCTCTGGGGCCAACGTCCTGACTTTC.

Notes on this clonotype: Germline and junction disagree at one end, which may indicate a read error. The chain joins TRBV7-2 to TRBJ1-5; a possible D gene is TRBD1 (5 bases). The CDR3 has 15 amino acids. Germline loops: CDR1 SGHTA, CDR2 FQGNSA. CDR3 in amino acids: CARSTETASNQPQHF. CDR3 nucleotides: TGTGCCCGCAGCACCGAGACAGCTAGCAATCAGCCCCAGCATTTT.

About this clonotype: At one of its ends the junction is not consistent with the germline gene, which may arise from a read error. The chain is built from TRBV7-2 and TRBJ2-6; 8 bases align to TRBD2. Germline V gene data show CDR1 as SGHTA and CDR2 as FQGNSA. The CDR3 loop spans 17 amino acids. This CDR3 reads CASSPTSGLSGANFLTF. CDR3 nucleotides: TGTGCCAGCAGCCCAACTAGCGGCTTATCTGGGGCCAACTTCCTGACTTTC.

Remarks on this clonotype: At one boundary the junction diverges from the germline segment, which might be a read error. V and J are TRBV20-1 and TRBJ2-3, with TRBD1 matching over 7 bases. The CDR3 contains 18 residues. CDR1 and CDR2 (germline): DFQATT, SNEGSKA (reference sequence). The CDR3 here is CRARRLPSTGSTPDTQSF. The CDR3 coding sequence is TGCCGTGCTAGGCGACTACCATCGACAGGGAGCACACCAGATACGCAGTCTTTT.

This chain connects TRBV10-3 to TRBJ2-7; D is possibly TRBD1 (7 bases). Trimming cost V 7 bases and J 10 bases, with 17 bases left between them. Germline V CDR1 and CDR2: ENHRY, SYGVKD. The length of the CDR3 is 12 residues. The CDR3 nucleotides are TGTGCCATCACCGCGGAGGGGGCGGTCCAGTACTTC. Amino acids: CAITAEGAVQYF.

This clonotype occurred once. The CDR3 end shows no conserved phenylalanine or tryptophan, and so a read error is likely. Because the CDR3's place on the DNA is in doubt, the DNA is left out and the CDR3 is given as listed by TCRdb. This chain uses TRBV28 with TRBJ2-1. Per germline, CDR1 MDHEN and CDR2 SYDVKM. The CDR3 is 12 residues long, counting both termini. This CDR3 reads CASSFYLDDQLV.

On this clonotype itself: One end of the junction varies from germline; a read error may be responsible. The gene calls are TRBV7-2 and TRBJ2-7, with D possibly matching TRBD1 (6 bases). The CDR3 is made up of 14 amino acids. Germline CDR1 SGHTA, CDR2 FQGNSA. The CDR3: CSSRWDTPVDDKYF. In nucleotides, the CDR3 is TGTTCCAGCAGATGGGACACCCCTGTCGACGATAAGTACTTC.

In the case of this clonotype: Relative to the germline gene, one junction end is altered; a read error may explain this. The chain links TRBV4-2 to TRBJ2-1, with 9 bases that match TRBD2. This CDR3 contains 16 residues. Germline loops: CDR1 LGHNA, CDR2 YNFKEQ. CDR3 sequence reads: CASSQDLAGSYYEQFF. The CDR3 region has the DNA TGTGCCAGCAGCCAAGATCTAGCGGGGTCCTACTATGAGCAGTTCTTC.

The chain is built from TRBV6-1 and TRBJ1-4; D is possibly TRBD1 (6 bases). With 5 bases removed from V and 8 bases from J, the gap between germline ends came to 21 bases. This CDR3 is built from 16 residues. Germline V gene lookup returns CDR1 MNHNS and CDR2 SASEGT. CDR3 nucleotide sequence: TGTGCCAGCAGTTCGATCCCGACAGGCGAGGACGAAAAACTGTTTTTT. Translation: CASSSIPTGEDEKLFF.

The chain joins TRBV11-2 to TRBJ2-1; perhaps D is TRBD1 or TRBD2 (5 bases each). V was trimmed by 0 bases and J by 0 bases, leaving 9 bases between them. This CDR3 region has 16 residues. Germline V gene data show CDR1 as SGHAT and CDR2 as FQNNGV. This CDR3 reads CASSLEGDPSYNEQFF. DNA for the CDR3: TGTGCCAGCAGCTTAGAAGGGGACCCCTCCTACAATGAGCAGTTCTTC. Complete variable domain (other parts from reference TRBV11-2 and TRBJ2-1): EAGVAQSPRYKIIEKRQSVAFWCNPISGHATLYWYQQILGQGPKLLIQFQNNGVVDDSQLPKDRFSAERLKGVDSTLKIQPAKLEDSAVYLCASSLEGDPSYNEQFFGPGTRLTVL.

The genes are TRBV6-5 and TRBJ2-2; 12 bases align to TRBD2. J lost 0 bases, V lost 8 bases, and 7 bases had no gene match. Looked up from germline, CDR1 is MNHEY and CDR2 is SVGAGI. The CDR3 consists of 17 residues. CDR3 sequence (DNA): TGTGCCAGCTCTAGCGGGAGGGCCCTTGCGAACACCGGGGAGCTGTTTTTT. This gives the protein CASSSGRALANTGELFF.

The chain couples TRBV6-5 to TRBJ2-1; 9 bases align to TRBD2. Germline-derived CDR1 and CDR2 are MNHEY and SVGAGI. J gave up 8 bases and V 7 bases, and 15 bases lay outside the gene matches. This CDR3 region has 16 residues. DNA of the CDR3: TGTGCCAGCAATTCCCGCGGGGGGGTTGGTAGGGATGAGCAGTTCTTC. It specifies CASNSRGGVGRDEQFF.

The V gene is TRBV10-3, the J gene TRBJ2-7; 8 nucleotides agree with TRBD1. Germline V gives CDR1 ENHRY, CDR2 SYGVKD. The length of the CDR3 is 15 residues. V was clipped by 4 bases and J by 5 bases; unmatched bases: 10. The CDR3 DNA reads TGTGCCATCAGTGCGCAGGGGGCCGGCCCCCACGAGCAGTACTTC. Translation gives CAISAQGAGPHEQYF.

This clonotype was counted between two and nine times. The chain joins TRBV12-3 or TRBV12-4 to TRBJ1-2, with 8 bases that match TRBD1. The CDR3 extends over 16 amino acids. Trimming removed 6 bases from V and 5 bases from J; junction bases left unmatched: 14. The CDR3 DNA reads TGTGCCAGCAGACCTGTACCGGACAGGGAGGGGTATGGCTACACCTTC. The encoded protein is CASRPVPDREGYGYTF.

With regard to this clonotype: One end of the junction varies from germline; a read error may be responsible. The chain is built from TRBV7-8 and TRBJ2-7, with TRBD1 as a possible D gene (6 bases). The CDR3 extends over 14 amino acids. The germline V gene encodes CDR1 SGHVS and CDR2 FQNEAQ. The CDR3 DNA reads TGTGCCAGCAGATGGGACACCCCTGGCGACGTGCCGTGCTTC. It translates to CASRWDTPGDVPCF.

This clonotype came up many times. The rearrangement uses TRBV7-2 and TRBJ1-3; D gene uncertain. Trimming shortened V by 0 bases and J by 4 bases, and 1 base separated the two germline ends. The CDR3 is 12 residues long. Germline CDR1 and CDR2: SGHTA and FQGNSA. This chain's CDR3 is CASSLAGNTIYF. The CDR3 DNA sequence: TGTGCCAGCAGCTTAGCAGGAAACACCATATATTTT.

V is TRBV7-8 and J is TRBJ2-7; D is ambiguous. V lost 4 bases and J 5 bases, leaving 15 bases between the germline ends. Germline lookup yields CDR1 SGHVS and CDR2 FQNEAQ. The CDR3 runs to 14 residues. The chain's CDR3 is CASSCDTPLDEQYF. The CDR3 DNA sequence: TGTGCCAGCAGCTGTGACACCCCCCTCGACGAGCAGTACTTC. Full variable domain (missing parts from reference TRBV7-8 and TRBJ2-7): GAGVSQSPRYKVAKRGQDVALRCDPISGHVSLFWYQQALGQGPEFLTYFQNEAQLDKSGLPSDRFFAERPEGSVSTLKIQRTQQEDSAVYLCASSCDTPLDEQYFGPGTRLTVT.

This clonotype was seen only a few times. The gene calls are TRBV12-3 or TRBV12-4 and TRBJ2-7, with 7 bases that match TRBD1. Trimming cost V 4 bases and J 2 bases; bases outside gene matches: 5. The CDR3 consists of 14 residues. CDR3 amino acids: CASSYGDRAYEQYF. CDR3 DNA sequence: TGTGCCAGCAGTTACGGGGACAGAGCCTACGAGCAGTACTTC.

This clonotype was found a few times. The rearrangement uses TRBV15 and TRBJ1-3, with unresolved D. With 0 bases removed from V and 7 bases from J, the gap between germline ends came to 13 bases. Germline V gene sequence: CDR1 LNHNV, CDR2 YYDKDF (reference sequence). The CDR3 spans 15 residues. The CDR3 protein is CATSREGIGDNTIYF. The DNA of the CDR3 is TGTGCCACCAGCAGAGAAGGGATCGGAGATAACACCATATATTTT. Using reference TRBV15 and TRBJ1-3 for the parts outside the CDR3, the full variable domain is DAMVIQNPRYQVTQFGKPVTLSCSQTLNHNVMYWYQQKSSQAPKLLFHYYDKDFNNEADTPDNFQSRRPNTSFCFLDIRSPGLGDTAMYLCATSREGIGDNTIYFGEGSWLTVV.

Many counts were recorded for this clonotype. At one end the junction does not follow the germline gene, possibly because of a read error. The chain recombines TRBV13 with TRBJ2-2; D is possibly TRBD2 (6 bases). Germline V lookup: CDR1 PRHDT, CDR2 FYEKMQ (reference sequence). The CDR3 is 14 amino acids. DNA for the CDR3: TGTGCCAGCAGCGAGCACTCGGGACTGGGGGGGCTGTTTTTT. Translation gives CASSEHSGLGGLFF.